These 15 T cell receptor beta chains share one sample of origin, sequenced in a study of blood T cell repertoires in COVID-19. Repertoires were generated with immunoSEQ multiplex PCR, while TCRdb's copy carries only in-frame clones and drops some. This sample carries approximately 55,000 clones, about nine tenths of them seen once, and the ten largest clones take about 6%. The sample taken for sequencing was peripheral blood. Source of these receptors: a man aged 40-49 years with acute or convalescent COVID-19.

The V call is TRBV15, the J call TRBJ2-7; TRBD1 might be the D (5 bases). The CDR3 extends over 13 amino acids. In germline, CDR1 is LNHNV, CDR2 YYDKDF (reference sequence). V lost 3 bases to trimming and J lost 4 bases, with 10 bases between them. The CDR3 protein is CATSSPDKYEQYF. The CDR3 nucleotides read TGTGCCACCAGCAGCCCGGACAAGTACGAGCAGTACTTC.

As concerns this clone: At one boundary the junction diverges from the germline segment, which might be a read error. The chain joins TRBV11-3 to TRBJ2-1, with 8 bases fitting TRBD2. This CDR3 has 18 residues. Germline values: CDR1 SGHNT, CDR2 YENEEA. The CDR3 spells CARRGGPRGGSSYNEQFF. For the CDR3, the DNA is TGCGCCCGCCGCGGGGGGCCTCGCGGGGGCAGCTCCTACAATGAGCAGTTCTTC.

This clone has more than one count but fewer than ten. This chain links TRBV21-1 with TRBJ2-2; TRBD2, the table's D call, lacks a check against the DNA. TRBV21-1 is given as a pseudogene. The length of the CDR3 is 21 residues. CDR3 loop: CASSKGGLAGGLAASTGELFF. In nucleotides, the CDR3 is TGTGCCAGCAGCAAAGGGGGGCTAGCGGGAGGCCTCGCGGCAAGCACCGGGGAGCTGTTTTTT.

The rearrangement joins TRBV5-4 to TRBJ1-1, with TRBD1 as a possible D gene (6 bases). The CDR3 has 14 amino acids. Between the trimmed V and J ends, which lost 4 bases and 0 bases, there was a span of 10 bases. Germline V gene lookup returns CDR1 SGHNT and CDR2 YYREEE (reference sequence). The CDR3 DNA is TGTGCCAGCAGCCGGGGACAAATGAACACTGAAGCTTTCTTT. Translated: CASSRGQMNTEAFF.

The V call is TRBV6-4, the J call TRBJ1-4; 12 bases line up with TRBD1. Germline-derived CDR1 and CDR2 are MRHNA and SNTAGT. The CDR3 sequence is 18 residues long. The ends lost 6 bases at V and 7 bases at J; junction bases unmatched: 15. The CDR3 sequence is CASRRPGQGAPSREKLFF. CDR3 DNA: TGTGCCAGCAGACGTCCGGGACAGGGGGCCCCGTCTCGTGAAAAACTGTTTTTT.

The V call is TRBV4-1, the J call TRBJ1-1; D is uncertain. V shed 0 bases and J shed 1 base, with 15 bases lying between them. This CDR3 has 17 residues. CDR1 and CDR2 from the germline V gene are MGHRA and YSYEKL. CDR3 region: CASSQDWSRRKNTEAFF. The DNA of the CDR3 is TGCGCCAGCAGCCAAGATTGGAGTAGGCGGAAGAACACTGAAGCTTTCTTT.

This clone was seen just once. CDR3 coding DNA: TGTGCCAGCACTAGAGGGGAGGGCACTGAAGCTTTCTTT. This encodes CASTRGEGTEAFF. The chain is built from TRBV9 and TRBJ1-1; possibly TRBD1 for D (5 bases). The germline V and J ends were trimmed by 6 bases and 4 bases, with 13 bases remaining between them. This CDR3 has 13 residues. Germline CDR1 is SGDLS and CDR2 is YYNGEE.

The chain employs TRBV5-1 and TRBJ1-6; 7 bases are a match to TRBD1. The CDR3 has 16 residues. From germline, CDR1 is SGHRS and CDR2 YFSETQ. Trimming cost V 0 bases and J 5 bases; bases outside gene matches: 5. The CDR3 protein is CASSLVPTGDNSPLHF. CDR3 nucleotide sequence: TGCGCCAGCAGCTTGGTTCCCACAGGGGATAATTCACCCCTCCACTTT.

CDR3 in amino acids: CASSLRTLNTEAFF. DNA for the CDR3: TGTGCCAGCAGCTTAAGGACTCTGAACACTGAAGCTTTCTTT. V and J are TRBV5-6 and TRBJ1-1; D gene uncertain. The CDR3 runs to 14 residues. Between the trimmed V and J ends, which lost 2 bases and 0 bases, there was a span of 8 bases. The germline CDR1 and CDR2 sequences are SGHDT and YYEEEE. The complete variable domain, with remaining parts taken from reference TRBV5-6 and TRBJ1-1, reads DAGVTQSPTHLIKTRGQQVTLRCSPKSGHDTVSWYQQALGQGPQFIFQYYEEEERQRGNFPDRFSGHQFPNYSSELNVNALLLGDSALYLCASSLRTLNTEAFFGQGTRLTVV.

The rearrangement links TRBV6-6 to TRBJ1-2, with 8 bases matching TRBD1. V was pared by 6 bases and J by 5 bases, with 5 bases of the junction left unmatched. The CDR3 loop spans 13 amino acids. Germline loops: CDR1 MNHNY, CDR2 SVGAGI (reference sequence). CDR3 sequence: CASSTGGGYGYTF. The CDR3 DNA reads TGTGCCAGCAGCACAGGGGGAGGGTATGGCTACACCTTC.

This clone was seen a handful of times. Written as DNA, the CDR3 is TGTGCCACCAGCAGAAGGACAGGGGGGGACGAGCAGTACTTC. Protein product: CATSRRTGGDEQYF. The V and J genes are TRBV15 and TRBJ2-7; 10 nucleotides align to TRBD1. Germline loops: CDR1 LNHNV, CDR2 YYDKDF (reference sequence). J lost 5 bases, V lost 2 bases, and 3 bases had no gene match. The CDR3 consists of 14 residues.

This clone occurred a few times. This chain uses TRBV7-6 with TRBJ2-1; D is perhaps TRBD1 (5 bases). The CDR3 has 15 amino acids. In germline, CDR1 is SGHVS, CDR2 FNYEAQ. V shed 1 base and J shed 4 bases, with 11 bases lying between them. CDR3 nucleotides: TGTGCCAGCAGCTTAGTGCAGGGCCGGTACAATGAGCAGTTCTTC. Translation: CASSLVQGRYNEQFF.

The genes are TRBV6-5 and TRBJ1-4; 8 bases map to TRBD1. CDR3 length: 16 amino acids. After removal of 2 bases from V and 7 bases from J, the junction contained 9 bases not matched to a gene. Germline V lookup: CDR1 MNHEY, CDR2 SVGAGI. In DNA, the CDR3 is TGTGCCAGCAGTTACCGTGGAGGACAGGGTTCTGAAAAACTGTTTTTT. Translating gives CASSYRGGQGSEKLFF.

The chain is built from TRBV2 and TRBJ1-5; TRBD1 might be the D (5 bases). CDR1 is SNHLY, CDR2 FYNNEI, per germline. Trimming cost V 7 bases and J 6 bases, with 10 bases left between them. The CDR3 is 12 residues long. CDR3 coding DNA: TGTGCCAGCAATCAGGGAAGTCAGCCCCAGCATTTT. This codes for CASNQGSQPQHF.

V is TRBV5-4 and J is TRBJ2-3, with TRBD2 matching 7 bases. This CDR3 is 13 amino acids long. The junction had 3 bases not matched to a gene; V was cut back by 1 base and J by 7 bases. CDR1 and CDR2 (germline): SGHNT, YYREEE (reference sequence). The DNA of the CDR3 is TGTGCCAGCAGCTTGAGGCGGGAGAATACGCAGTATTTT. Translated: CASSLRRENTQYF.